A selection of T cell receptor beta chains follows, all from one sample in a study of Graves' ophthalmopathy and Graves' hyperthyroidism. TCRdb passed the multiplex PCR reads through MiXCR, listing each CDR3 protein once. Altogether some 370,000 distinct CDR3 sequences are present, roughly a sixth being singletons, with the ten largest covering approximately 2.4%. The sample taken for sequencing was peripheral blood. These receptors were taken from an adult woman with stable Graves' hyperthyroidism. Both conserved end residues are part of each CDR3. The D gene is left open where the match is weak. For some rows the clone size is stated as once, few or many, or as a class when expanded; others skip it.

cdr3_nt: TGTGCCAGCAGTCCCGGACAGGGTAAGGGGTACACTGAAGCTTTCTTT; cdr3_aa: CASSPGQGKGYTEAFF; d_call: TRBD1; j_call: TRBJ1-1; v_call: TRBV12-3/TRBV12-4; clone_size: many
cdr3_nt: TGCAGTGCTAGGGGGGGACCGAGGAACACTGAAGCTTTCTTT; cdr3_aa: CSARGGPRNTEAFF; d_call: NA; j_call: TRBJ1-1; v_call: TRBV20-1; clone_size: NA
cdr3_nt: TGTGCCAGCAGACAGGGTATTACCACCGGGGAGCTGTTTTTT; cdr3_aa: CASRQGITTGELFF; d_call: NA; j_call: TRBJ2-2; v_call: TRBV27; clone_size: few
cdr3_nt: TGTGCCAGCAGTGAGATCTCCGAGCAGTACTTC; cdr3_aa: CASSEISEQYF; d_call: NA; j_call: TRBJ2-7; v_call: TRBV6-1; clone_size: many
cdr3_nt: TGTGCCAGCAGTTTTTACGGGACGGGGACCGGGGAGCTGTTTTTT; cdr3_aa: CASSFYGTGTGELFF; d_call: NA; j_call: TRBJ2-2; v_call: TRBV12-3/TRBV12-4; clone_size: NA
cdr3_nt: TGTGCTAGTGCACAGAGACAGAACAATTCACCCCTCCACTTT; cdr3_aa: CASAQRQNNSPLHF; d_call: NA; j_call: TRBJ1-6; v_call: TRBV12-5; clone_size: many
cdr3_nt: TGTGCCAGCTCACCTGAATGGTCGGGACAAAATTCACCCCTCCACTTT; cdr3_aa: CASSPEWSGQNSPLHF; d_call: NA; j_call: TRBJ1-6; v_call: TRBV18; clone_size: NA
cdr3_nt: TGTGCCAGCAGTAAGACAGGGGAAGGATCCAATCAGCCCCAGCATTTT; cdr3_aa: CASSKTGEGSNQPQHF; d_call: TRBD1; j_call: TRBJ1-5; v_call: TRBV6-1; clone_size: many
cdr3_nt: TGTGCCACCAGTGATTTCCAAGATACGCAGTATTTT; cdr3_aa: CATSDFQDTQYF; d_call: NA; j_call: TRBJ2-3; v_call: TRBV24-1; clone_size: many
cdr3_nt: TGCGCCAGCAGCTTAGCGCAGGGAAGCAATCAGCCCCAGCATTTT; cdr3_aa: CASSLAQGSNQPQHF; d_call: NA; j_call: TRBJ1-5; v_call: TRBV5-1; clone_size: many
cdr3_nt: TGTGCCAGCAGCCTGAGGGCCTTGGACGGAGAGACCCAGTACTTC; cdr3_aa: CASSLRALDGETQYF; d_call: NA; j_call: TRBJ2-5; v_call: TRBV7-2; clone_size: many
cdr3_nt: TGTGCCAGCAGTTTCCCCGGGCCGCCCTACGAGCAGTACTTC; cdr3_aa: CASSFPGPPYEQYF; d_call: NA; j_call: TRBJ2-7; v_call: TRBV27; clone_size: many
cdr3_nt: TGTGCCAGCAGCAATCCCCCCGGACAGGGCGGCTCCTACGAGCAGTACTTC; cdr3_aa: CASSNPPGQGGSYEQYF; d_call: TRBD1; j_call: TRBJ2-7; v_call: TRBV3-1; clone_size: once
cdr3_nt: TGTGCCAGCACCCGGACAGCGAACACCGGGGAGCTGTTTTTT; cdr3_aa: CASTRTANTGELFF; d_call: NA; j_call: TRBJ2-2; v_call: TRBV6-1; clone_size: few
cdr3_nt: TGTGCCAGCAGTTACGATCGGGGGGCCCACGAGCAGTACTTC; cdr3_aa: CASSYDRGAHEQYF; d_call: NA; j_call: TRBJ2-7; v_call: TRBV6-5; clone_size: NA
cdr3_nt: TGCGCCAGCAGCCACGGATCGGGCATCACCGGGGAGCTGTTTTTT; cdr3_aa: CASSHGSGITGELFF; d_call: NA; j_call: TRBJ2-2; v_call: TRBV4-1; clone_size: many
cdr3_nt: TGCAGCGTTGGAGCAGGGGGCGTCTCTAACTATGGCTACACCTTC; cdr3_aa: CSVGAGGVSNYGYTF; d_call: TRBD1; j_call: TRBJ1-2; v_call: TRBV29-1; clone_size: many
cdr3_nt: TGTGCCAGCAAAAATGGGGGGGGGAATAGCAATCAGCCCCAGCATTTT; cdr3_aa: CASKNGGGNSNQPQHF; d_call: NA; j_call: TRBJ1-5; v_call: TRBV28; clone_size: many
cdr3_nt: TGTGCCACCAGTGATTTAGTGTCAGCTTCGGCCGGGGAGCTGTTTTTT; cdr3_aa: CATSDLVSASAGELFF; d_call: NA; j_call: TRBJ2-2; v_call: TRBV24-1; clone_size: many
cdr3_nt: TGTGCCAGTACACCCCGGCTCAACTCCTACGAGCAGTACTTC; cdr3_aa: CASTPRLNSYEQYF; d_call: NA; j_call: TRBJ2-7; v_call: TRBV19; clone_size: many
cdr3_nt: TGTGCCAGCAGTGAAGGGGTGCACGATACGCAGTATTTT; cdr3_aa: CASSEGVHDTQYF; d_call: NA; j_call: TRBJ2-3; v_call: TRBV2; clone_size: many
cdr3_nt: TGCGCCAGCAGCAAGGACACGCGGAGCAATCAGCCCCAGCATTTT; cdr3_aa: CASSKDTRSNQPQHF; d_call: NA; j_call: TRBJ1-5; v_call: TRBV5-1; clone_size: many
cdr3_nt: TGTGCCATCAGGGGGGGTAACACTGAAGCTTTCTTT; cdr3_aa: CAIRGGNTEAFF; d_call: NA; j_call: TRBJ1-1; v_call: TRBV10-3; clone_size: many
cdr3_nt: TGTGCCAGCAGTTTGTGGGAGCGGGAGACCCAGTACTTC; cdr3_aa: CASSLWERETQYF; d_call: NA; j_call: TRBJ2-5; v_call: TRBV12-3/TRBV12-4; clone_size: many
cdr3_nt: TGTGCCGTCAGTGAGCGGGACAGGGATAACTCCTACGAGCAGTACTTC; cdr3_aa: CAVSERDRDNSYEQYF; d_call: TRBD1; j_call: TRBJ2-7; v_call: TRBV10-3; clone_size: NA
cdr3_nt: TGTGCCAGCAGCTCCCGCGAGTCTCAGGGCGGCGGGATGAAAGAGACCCAGTACTTC; cdr3_aa: CASSSRESQGGGMKETQYF; d_call: NA; j_call: TRBJ2-5; v_call: TRBV5-4; clone_size: many
cdr3_nt: TGTGCCAGCAGCTTAGTAGCCGGGACACACACTGAAGCTTTCTTT; cdr3_aa: CASSLVAGTHTEAFF; d_call: NA; j_call: TRBJ1-1; v_call: TRBV11-2; clone_size: many
cdr3_nt: TGTGCCAGCAGTACCGGGACTAGCGGGAGGAGCACCTACGAGCAGTACTTC; cdr3_aa: CASSTGTSGRSTYEQYF; d_call: TRBD2; j_call: TRBJ2-7; v_call: TRBV27; clone_size: many